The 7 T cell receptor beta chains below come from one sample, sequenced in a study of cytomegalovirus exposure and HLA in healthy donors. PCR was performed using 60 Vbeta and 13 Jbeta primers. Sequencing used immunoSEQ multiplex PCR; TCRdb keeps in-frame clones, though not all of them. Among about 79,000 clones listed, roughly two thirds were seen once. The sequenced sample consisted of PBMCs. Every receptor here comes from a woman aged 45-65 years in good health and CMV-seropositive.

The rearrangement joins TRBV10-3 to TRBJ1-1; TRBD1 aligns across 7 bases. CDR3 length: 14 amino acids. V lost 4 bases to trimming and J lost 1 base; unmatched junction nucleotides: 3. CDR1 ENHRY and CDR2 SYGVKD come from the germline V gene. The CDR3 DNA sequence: TGTGCCATCAGTGCAGGGGGGCCGAACACTGAAGCTTTCTTT. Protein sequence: CAISAGGPNTEAFF.

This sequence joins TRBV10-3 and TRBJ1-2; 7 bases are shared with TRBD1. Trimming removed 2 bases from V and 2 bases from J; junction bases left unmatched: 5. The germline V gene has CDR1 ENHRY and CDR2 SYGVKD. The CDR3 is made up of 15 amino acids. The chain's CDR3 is CAISEKGTENYGYTF. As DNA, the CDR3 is TGTGCCATCAGTGAGAAAGGGACAGAAAACTATGGCTACACCTTC.

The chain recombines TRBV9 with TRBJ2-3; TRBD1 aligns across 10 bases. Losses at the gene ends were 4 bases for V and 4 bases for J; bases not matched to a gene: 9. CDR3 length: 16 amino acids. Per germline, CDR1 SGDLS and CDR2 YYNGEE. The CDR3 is CASSFRDRGSADTQYF. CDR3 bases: TGTGCCAGCAGCTTTCGGGACAGGGGAAGCGCAGATACGCAGTATTTT.

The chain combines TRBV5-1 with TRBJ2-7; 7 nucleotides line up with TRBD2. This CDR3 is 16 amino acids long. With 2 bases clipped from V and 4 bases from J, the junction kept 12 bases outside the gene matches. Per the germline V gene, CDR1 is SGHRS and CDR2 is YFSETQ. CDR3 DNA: TGCGCCAGCAGCTTTGACCCAGCGGGGAGCGCATACGAGCAGTACTTC. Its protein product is CASSFDPAGSAYEQYF.

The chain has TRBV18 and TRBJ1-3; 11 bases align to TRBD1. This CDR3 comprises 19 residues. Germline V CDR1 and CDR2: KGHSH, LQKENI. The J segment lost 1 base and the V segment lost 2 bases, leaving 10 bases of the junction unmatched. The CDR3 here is CASSPTRTGGAVSGNTIYF. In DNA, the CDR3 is TGTGCCAGCTCACCAACCCGGACAGGGGGCGCAGTTTCTGGAAACACCATATATTTT.

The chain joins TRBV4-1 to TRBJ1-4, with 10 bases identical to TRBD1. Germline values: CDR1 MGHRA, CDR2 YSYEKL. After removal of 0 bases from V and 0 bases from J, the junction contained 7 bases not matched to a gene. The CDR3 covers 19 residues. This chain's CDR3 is CASSQDPGGTGATNEKLFF. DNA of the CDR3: TGCGCCAGCAGCCAAGACCCGGGGGGGACAGGGGCAACTAATGAAAAACTGTTTTTT.

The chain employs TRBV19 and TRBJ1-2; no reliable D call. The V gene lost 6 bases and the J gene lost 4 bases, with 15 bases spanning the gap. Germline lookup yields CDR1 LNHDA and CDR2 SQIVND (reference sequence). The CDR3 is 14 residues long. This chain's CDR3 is CASSTTGGPYGYTF. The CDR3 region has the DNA TGTGCCAGTAGCACTACGGGAGGGCCCTATGGCTACACCTTC.